One and the same sample provided the 8 T cell receptor beta chains below, sequenced in a study of beta chain features in type 1 diabetes. Every bit of the isolated RNA underwent reverse transcription, so sequencing read expressed TCRB transcripts. TCRdb keeps only in-frame clones here, not all; method: immunoSEQ multiplex PCR. Altogether more than 550,000 clones are present, about 14% being singletons, with the ten largest covering 0.035% to 0.04%. Study-wide results and limits: TCRB CDR3s were moderately but significantly shorter in Type 1 diabetes patients in all four CD4+ subsets.

Their specific antigens are unknown. Sample: naive CD4+ T cells from blood. These receptors all come from a man in his late teens or twenties with type 1 diabetes.

This clone was detected only a few times. The chain employs TRBV5-8 and TRBJ2-1, with 9 bases aligning to TRBD1. J lost 9 bases, V lost 5 bases, and 18 bases had no gene match. The germline CDR1 and CDR2 sequences are SGHTS and YDEGEE. This CDR3 has 17 amino acids. CDR3 DNA: TGTGCCAGCAGGTCTAATAGAGGGACAGGGTGGATAGGTGAGCAGTTCTTC. It encodes CASRSNRGTGWIGEQFF.

This chain joins TRBV7-2 and TRBJ2-2; the D gene is possibly TRBD1 (6 bases). V was pared by 0 bases and J by 7 bases, with 12 bases between. CDR1 is SGHTA and CDR2 is FQGNSA in the germline V gene. The CDR3 totals 15 residues. CDR3 sequence (DNA): TGTGCCAGCAGCTTAGCATCGCAGGGGCACGGGGAGCTGTTTTTT. Translated, it gives CASSLASQGHGELFF.

A few counts support this clone. CDR3 coding DNA: TGTGCCAGCAGGGACAGAATTAGCACAGATACGCAGTATTTT. This encodes CASRDRISTDTQYF. The chain joins TRBV28 to TRBJ2-3; the D gene is possibly TRBD1 (6 bases). The CDR3 covers 14 residues. V lost 6 bases and J lost 0, with 10 bases in between. Germline-derived CDR1 and CDR2 are MDHEN and SYDVKM.

The chain has TRBV4-1 and TRBJ2-7, with D perhaps TRBD1 or TRBD2 (5 bases each). With 1 base removed from V and 6 bases from J, the gap between germline ends came to 13 bases. This CDR3 has 14 amino acids. Germline loops: CDR1 MGHRA, CDR2 YSYEKL. The CDR3 DNA follows: TGCGCCAGCAGCCAAGTATTTGCAGGGACCGAGCAGTACTTC. Residues: CASSQVFAGTEQYF.

This clone appeared a few times. CDR3 sequence reads: CASTHIPWGEMDSPLHF. Here the CDR3 DNA reads TGTGCCAGCACCCATATCCCGTGGGGGGAAATGGATTCACCCCTCCACTTT. The genes are TRBV9 and TRBJ1-6; a possible D gene is TRBD1 (5 bases). V was clipped by 6 bases and J by 8 bases, with 24 bases between them. This CDR3 is built from 17 residues. The germline CDR1 and CDR2 sequences are SGDLS and YYNGEE. The full variable domain, completed using reference TRBV9 and TRBJ1-6, is DSGVTQTPKHLITATGQRVTLRCSPRSGDLSVYWYQQSLDQGLQFLIQYYNGEERAKGNILERFSAQQFPDLHSELNLSSLELGDSALYFCASTHIPWGEMDSPLHFGNGTRLTVT.

The rearrangement joins TRBV6-6 to TRBJ2-7; 9 nucleotides match TRBD1. Trimming removed 4 bases from V and 6 bases from J; junction bases left unmatched: 10. This CDR3 has 15 residues. Germline CDR1 reads MNHNY; CDR2 reads SVGAGI (reference sequence). CDR3 loop: CASSSAGTGLSEQYF. Here the CDR3 DNA reads TGTGCCAGCAGTTCGGCCGGGACAGGGCTCTCCGAGCAGTACTTC.

This clone was seen a few times. The J gene is TRBJ1-6, the V gene TRBV30; perhaps TRBD1 as D (5 bases). The ends were cut back, 4 bases at V and 7 bases at J, with 11 bases in the middle. From germline, CDR1 is GTSNPN and CDR2 SVGIG (reference sequence). CDR3 length: 13 amino acids. The CDR3 DNA is TGTGCCTGGACAGTGACAGTCAATTCACCCCTCCACTTT. Protein sequence: CAWTVTVNSPLHF.

This clone was found a few times. The chain employs TRBV7-2 and TRBJ1-2; the D gene is possibly TRBD1 (5 bases). Trimming took off 1 base at V and 2 bases at J, with 17 bases between the two ends. The CDR3 sequence is 17 residues long. In germline, CDR1 is SGHTA, CDR2 FQGNSA. For the CDR3, the DNA is TGTGCCAGCAGCTTAGTATGGGATTCGGGGGGAAACTATGGCTACACCTTC. This encodes CASSLVWDSGGNYGYTF.